The rows below give T cell receptor beta chains drawn from one sample of a study of blood T cell repertoires in COVID-19. Profiling relied on immunoSEQ multiplex PCR, and the TCRdb table lists in-frame clones only, not all of them. Of 77,000 or so clones listed, around two thirds are singletons. Specimen: peripheral blood. The source of these receptors is a human donor with acute or convalescent COVID-19. The donor label of this sample is uncertain. Each CDR3 is given with its conserved first and last residue. D genes are given only for firm matches. Not all rows give a size; the values are once, few, many and, for expanded clones, a class.

D gene: TRBD1; J gene: TRBJ1-2; clone size: few; V gene: TRBV9; CDR3 DNA: TGTGCCAGCAGCGTCGGACAGGGGTCTACTATTGGCTACACCTTC; CDR3 protein: CASSVGQGSTIGYTF
D gene: NA; J gene: TRBJ1-5; clone size: NA; V gene: TRBV6-6; CDR3 DNA: TGTGCCAGCAGTTGGGGGGATCAGCCCCAGCATTTT; CDR3 protein: CASSWGDQPQHF
D gene: TRBD1; J gene: TRBJ2-5; clone size: NA; V gene: TRBV11-2; CDR3 DNA: TGTGCCAGCAGCTTCAACCGACAGGGCGGGGAGACCCAGTACTTC; CDR3 protein: CASSFNRQGGETQYF
D gene: TRBD1; J gene: TRBJ1-3; clone size: few; V gene: TRBV6-6; CDR3 DNA: TGTGCCAGCAGTCGCGACAGGGTCCCTAGCTCTGGAAACACCATATATTTT; CDR3 protein: CASSRDRVPSSGNTIYF
D gene: NA; J gene: TRBJ2-3; clone size: NA; V gene: TRBV7-8; CDR3 DNA: TGTGCCAGCAGCTTAGGGCAGGGGATGGATACGCAGTATTTT; CDR3 protein: CASSLGQGMDTQYF
D gene: TRBD2; J gene: TRBJ2-2; clone size: NA; V gene: TRBV28; CDR3 DNA: TGTGCCAGCAGTCCCCATCCGGGGGGGACCACCGGGGAGCTGTTTTTT; CDR3 protein: CASSPHPGGTTGELFF
D gene: TRBD1; J gene: TRBJ1-4; clone size: NA; V gene: TRBV5-1; CDR3 DNA: TGCGCCAGCAGCCCCTCTCCCGGGACAGGGGGTGAAAAACTGTTTTTT; CDR3 protein: CASSPSPGTGGEKLFF
D gene: NA; J gene: TRBJ1-5; clone size: NA; V gene: TRBV27; CDR3 DNA: TGTGCCAGCAACTTTCGGGATAGAGGACGGTATAGCAATCAGCCCCAGCATTTT; CDR3 protein: CASNFRDRGRYSNQPQHF
D gene: TRBD2; J gene: TRBJ2-2; clone size: NA; V gene: TRBV19; CDR3 DNA: TGTGCCAGTAGTCCGGAACTAGCGGGGGTTTCCACCGGGGAGCTGTTTTTT; CDR3 protein: CASSPELAGVSTGELFF
D gene: NA; J gene: TRBJ1-2; clone size: medium-sized; V gene: TRBV10-3; CDR3 DNA: TGTGCCATAAGTCCCGGCTATGGCTACACCTTC; CDR3 protein: CAISPGYGYTF
D gene: TRBD2; J gene: TRBJ2-5; clone size: NA; V gene: TRBV11-3; CDR3 DNA: TGTGCCAGCAGCTTTGGGGGGGAGGAGACCCAGTACTTC; CDR3 protein: CASSFGGEETQYF
D gene: NA; J gene: TRBJ1-6; clone size: NA; V gene: TRBV7-9; CDR3 DNA: TGTGCCAGCAGCTTACGCAGGATGGGGGCAAATTCACCCCTCCACTTT; CDR3 protein: CASSLRRMGANSPLHF
D gene: TRBD2; J gene: TRBJ2-5; clone size: NA; V gene: TRBV5-1; CDR3 DNA: TGCGCCAGCAGCCCATTAGCGGGGAGCTCGGGGGAGACCCAGTACTTC; CDR3 protein: CASSPLAGSSGETQYF
D gene: NA; J gene: TRBJ2-4; clone size: NA; V gene: TRBV7-2; CDR3 DNA: TGTGCCAGCAGCCCCGGCCGGGGATTAGCCAAAAACATTCAGTACTTC; CDR3 protein: CASSPGRGLAKNIQYF
D gene: TRBD2; J gene: TRBJ2-7; clone size: NA; V gene: TRBV11-1; CDR3 DNA: TGTGCCAGCAGCTTCGGGACTAGCAACTCCTACGAGCAGTACTTC; CDR3 protein: CASSFGTSNSYEQYF
D gene: NA; J gene: TRBJ2-5; clone size: NA; V gene: TRBV20-1; CDR3 DNA: TGCAGTGCTAGTGGAGGGAATGTGGGAGAGACCCAGTACTTC; CDR3 protein: CSASGGNVGETQYF
D gene: NA; J gene: TRBJ1-2; clone size: NA; V gene: TRBV28; CDR3 DNA: TGTGCCAGCAGTACCAGGGGCTATGGCTACACCTTC; CDR3 protein: CASSTRGYGYTF
D gene: TRBD2; J gene: TRBJ2-3; clone size: NA; V gene: TRBV28; CDR3 DNA: TGTGCCAGCAGTTGGGGTTCCGGGACTAGCGGAGACACAGATACGCAGTATTTT; CDR3 protein: CASSWGSGTSGDTDTQYF
D gene: NA; J gene: TRBJ1-1; clone size: NA; V gene: TRBV5-1; CDR3 DNA: TGCGCCAGCAGCCTCGGGATAGGGAACACTGAAGCTTTCTTT; CDR3 protein: CASSLGIGNTEAFF
D gene: TRBD2; J gene: TRBJ2-2; clone size: few; V gene: TRBV5-8; CDR3 DNA: TGTGCCAGCAGCCCCGTAGCGGGAGACACCGGGGAGCTGTTTTTT; CDR3 protein: CASSPVAGDTGELFF
D gene: TRBD1; J gene: TRBJ2-5; clone size: NA; V gene: TRBV19; CDR3 DNA: TGTGCCAGTAGTACCACAGGGGCAGGGGAGACCCAGTACTTC; CDR3 protein: CASSTTGAGETQYF
D gene: NA; J gene: TRBJ1-1; clone size: NA; V gene: TRBV24-1; CDR3 DNA: TGTGCCACCAGTGATTCCGTGAACACTGAAGCTTTCTTT; CDR3 protein: CATSDSVNTEAFF
D gene: NA; J gene: TRBJ1-1; clone size: NA; V gene: TRBV5-4; CDR3 DNA: TGTGCCAGCAGCCCGAAGGACAAGAACACTGAAGCTTTCTTT; CDR3 protein: CASSPKDKNTEAFF
D gene: NA; J gene: TRBJ1-1; clone size: NA; V gene: TRBV19; CDR3 DNA: TGTGCCAGTAGTATCGGAAACAGGGCGGCCACTGAAGCTTTCTTT; CDR3 protein: CASSIGNRAATEAFF
D gene: NA; J gene: TRBJ2-2; clone size: few; V gene: TRBV19; CDR3 DNA: TGTGCCAGTAGACAGATCGGGGACACCGGGGAGCTGTTTTTT; CDR3 protein: CASRQIGDTGELFF
D gene: NA; J gene: TRBJ1-6; clone size: few; V gene: TRBV6-6; CDR3 DNA: TGTGCCAGCAGTTTATTTAATTCACCCCTCCACTTT; CDR3 protein: CASSLFNSPLHF
D gene: TRBD2; J gene: TRBJ2-5; clone size: NA; V gene: TRBV7-2; CDR3 DNA: TGTGCCAGCAGTCCCCGGGGGGGAGGAGGTCAAGAGACCCAGTACTTC; CDR3 protein: CASSPRGGGGQETQYF
D gene: NA; J gene: TRBJ2-3; clone size: NA; V gene: TRBV5-6; CDR3 DNA: TGTGCCAGCAGCAGAAGGACTCCCCAACGTACAGATACGCAGTATTTT; CDR3 protein: CASSRRTPQRTDTQYF
D gene: NA; J gene: TRBJ1-1; clone size: NA; V gene: TRBV6-5; CDR3 DNA: TGTGCCAGCAGTTACTCCCTCCGAGGAGGCACTGAAGCTTTCTTT; CDR3 protein: CASSYSLRGGTEAFF
D gene: TRBD1; J gene: TRBJ1-2; clone size: NA; V gene: TRBV7-2; CDR3 DNA: TGTGCCAGCAGCCTCCCGGGACAGGGGGCGCGGGGCTACACCTTC; CDR3 protein: CASSLPGQGARGYTF
D gene: TRBD2; J gene: TRBJ2-3; clone size: few; V gene: TRBV7-9; CDR3 DNA: TGTGCCAGCAGCGCATCGGGGGGTACGCAGTATTTT; CDR3 protein: CASSASGGTQYF
D gene: NA; J gene: TRBJ2-1; clone size: NA; V gene: TRBV11-3; CDR3 DNA: TGTGCCAGCAGCGCACAGGGTAATGAGCAGTTCTTC; CDR3 protein: CASSAQGNEQFF
D gene: TRBD1; J gene: TRBJ2-1; clone size: NA; V gene: TRBV30; CDR3 DNA: TGTGCCTGGAGTGTCCGTGAGGACAGGGGCGTCCTTAACCACAATGAGCAGTTCTTC; CDR3 protein: CAWSVREDRGVLNHNEQFF
D gene: NA; J gene: TRBJ1-6; clone size: NA; V gene: TRBV3-1/TRBV3-2; CDR3 DNA: TGTGCCAGCAGCCGTACAGGGTTATCACCCCTCCACTTT; CDR3 protein: CASSRTGLSPLHF
D gene: NA; J gene: TRBJ2-7; clone size: NA; V gene: TRBV7-9; CDR3 DNA: TGTGCCAGCAGCCCCATAGCCGAGCAGTACTTC; CDR3 protein: CASSPIAEQYF
D gene: NA; J gene: TRBJ2-5; clone size: NA; V gene: TRBV7-2; CDR3 DNA: TGTGCCAGCAGCCCTCCGGGACGGGGGGAGACCCAGTACTTC; CDR3 protein: CASSPPGRGETQYF
D gene: NA; J gene: TRBJ2-1; clone size: few; V gene: TRBV27; CDR3 DNA: TGTGCCAGCCGAACTAGGGGGGAGCAGTTCTTC; CDR3 protein: CASRTRGEQFF
D gene: NA; J gene: TRBJ1-1; clone size: few; V gene: TRBV7-9; CDR3 DNA: TGTGCCAGCAGCTGGAGAAACACTGAAGCTTTCTTT; CDR3 protein: CASSWRNTEAFF
D gene: TRBD1; J gene: TRBJ1-6; clone size: NA; V gene: TRBV9; CDR3 DNA: TGTGCCAGCAGCCCAACAGGGGGAGGTAATTCACCCCTCCACTTT; CDR3 protein: CASSPTGGGNSPLHF
D gene: TRBD1; J gene: TRBJ2-5; clone size: NA; V gene: TRBV12-5; CDR3 DNA: TGTGCTAGTGGGGGACAGGGGGAAGAGACCCAGTACTTC; CDR3 protein: CASGGQGEETQYF